The 18 T cell receptor beta chains given below trace back to one sample, sequenced in a study of human T cells and chemical hapten exposure. The time point is: patch test 3, about 24 weeks after DPC sensitization. Treatment here: therapeutic diphenylcyclopropenone sensitization with weekly scalp DPC. TCRdb re-called the RACE reads through MiXCR, storing one row per CDR3 protein. The table has roughly 69,000 distinct CDR3 sequences, approximately 10% seen once. The source material was whole blood, sampled in connection with sensitization to the hapten diphenylcyclopropenone (DPC). These receptors all come from a woman aged 25 to 39 with alopecia areata. Some clones in this sample may be carry-over from other donors' samples.

This clonotype showed up just a few times. V gene TRBV20-1 combines with J gene TRBJ2-7; D may be TRBD2 (6 bases). The CDR3 runs to 16 residues. Germline V gene data show CDR1 as DFQATT and CDR2 as SNEGSKA (reference sequence). With 1 base removed from V and 2 bases from J, the gap between germline ends came to 18 bases. The DNA of the CDR3 is TGCAGTGCTAGAGCCCAACTCGGGAGTGCGACCTACGAGCAGTACTTC. It specifies CSARAQLGSATYEQYF.

This clonotype showed up just a few times. The gene calls are TRBV9 and TRBJ1-3; maybe TRBD1 (5 bases). Germline V gives CDR1 SGDLS, CDR2 YYNGEE. V lost 0 bases, J lost 3 bases, and 10 bases lay in between. The CDR3 runs to 15 residues. CDR3 sequence reads: CASSVGDSFGNTIYF. Here the CDR3 DNA reads TGTGCCAGCAGCGTAGGAGACAGTTTTGGAAACACCATATATTTT.

This clonotype was recorded many times. The rearrangement uses TRBV7-9 and TRBJ2-1; D is possibly TRBD2 (5 bases). Between the trimmed V and J ends, which lost 10 bases and 0 bases, there was a span of 7 bases. This CDR3 comprises 12 residues. CDR1 is SEHNR, CDR2 FQNEAQ, per germline (reference sequence). CDR3 sequence reads: CATGSSYNEQFF. Written as DNA, the CDR3 is TGTGCCACGGGGAGCTCCTACAATGAGCAGTTCTTC.

This chain joins TRBV6-5 and TRBJ2-3; 14 bases line up with TRBD2. The CDR3 is 16 amino acids. Germline V gene data show CDR1 as MNHEY and CDR2 as SVGAGI. V shed 6 bases, J shed 5 bases, and the junction held 7 bases outside the gene matches. The CDR3 sequence: CASRKGLAGAVDTQYF. The CDR3 nucleotides are TGTGCCAGCAGAAAGGGACTAGCGGGAGCAGTAGATACGCAGTATTTT.

This clonotype was seen only a few times. The rearrangement uses TRBV18 and TRBJ1-1, with 7 positions matching TRBD1. CDR1 and CDR2 (germline): KGHSH, LQKENI. The length of the CDR3 is 17 residues. V was clipped by 0 bases and J by 1 base; unmatched bases: 8. Here the CDR3 reads CASSPPTGWGANTEAFF. The CDR3 DNA reads TGTGCCAGCTCACCACCGACAGGGTGGGGGGCGAACACTGAAGCTTTCTTT.

The chain combines TRBV7-2 with TRBJ2-6; D uncertain. V lost 2 bases, J lost 4 bases, and 9 bases lay in between. The CDR3 is 15 residues long. Per germline, CDR1 SGHTA and CDR2 FQGNSA. CDR3 protein: CASSLMRQGANVLTF. DNA of the CDR3: TGTGCCAGCAGCTTAATGAGGCAGGGGGCCAACGTCCTGACTTTC.

This clonotype occurred many times. This chain links TRBV5-4 with TRBJ2-7; 7 bases agree with TRBD1. The CDR3 is 16 amino acids. V was pared by 4 bases and J by 7 bases, with 17 bases of the junction left unmatched. In germline, CDR1 is SGHNT, CDR2 YYREEE (reference sequence). The CDR3: CASSAPRTGPTEEQYF. CDR3 sequence (DNA): TGTGCCAGCAGCGCCCCTAGGACAGGTCCAACTGAGGAGCAGTACTTC.

This clonotype has just a few counts. The CDR3 DNA sequence: TGTGCCAGCTCCCCAATCCCGCGGGGTCTGCCAAGGGAGCAGTTCTTC. Its translation is CASSPIPRGLPREQFF. The chain employs TRBV6-2 or TRBV6-3 and TRBJ2-1; D might be TRBD2 (6 bases). Germline loops: CDR1 MNHEY, CDR2 SVGEGT. The V end lost 8 bases, the J end lost 10 bases, and 27 bases lay between the germline ends. The CDR3 covers 16 residues.

This clonotype was found many times. V usage is TRBV7-6 and J usage is TRBJ2-7; D is possibly TRBD1 (5 bases). This CDR3 comprises 17 residues. CDR1 and CDR2 (germline): SGHVS, FNYEAQ. Trimming took 1 base from V and 3 from J, leaving 19 bases between them. The CDR3 region has the DNA TGTGCCAGCAGCTTAGTTGCCCCAGGGAAGTTAGGCTACGAGCAGTACTTC. Protein: CASSLVAPGKLGYEQYF.

This clonotype was seen repeatedly, ten times or more. This chain joins TRBV7-9 and TRBJ1-3; tentatively, D is TRBD1 (5 bases). Germline values: CDR1 SEHNR, CDR2 FQNEAQ (reference sequence). The V and J ends lost 0 bases and 0 bases respectively, with 9 bases between them. This CDR3 has 16 amino acids. The CDR3 DNA is TGTGCCAGCAGCTTAGCTGGGGGAGACTCTGGAAACACCATATATTTT. Translating gives CASSLAGGDSGNTIYF.

The V and J genes are TRBV6-1 and TRBJ1-2, with no clear D. V was cut by 6 bases and J by 4 bases, with 15 bases left in between. The germline V gene has CDR1 MNHNS and CDR2 SASEGT. CDR3 length equals 14 residues. CDR3 in amino acids: CASSPRGQAYGYTF. DNA for the CDR3: TGTGCCAGCAGCCCCCGGGGTCAGGCCTATGGCTACACCTTC.

This clonotype was detected a few times. The rearrangement links TRBV20-1 to TRBJ2-7, with a tentative D call TRBD2 (6 bases). Germline CDR1 and CDR2: DFQATT and SNEGSKA (reference sequence). Trimming removed 3 bases from V and 3 bases from J, with 9 bases in between. The CDR3 has 12 amino acids. CDR3 region: CSARGGYYEQYF. CDR3 bases: TGCAGTGCTAGGGGGGGTTACTACGAGCAGTACTTC.

CDR3: CSGTTGIRGSPLHF. The DNA for the CDR3 is TGCAGTGGGACTACCGGGATCAGGGGTTCACCCCTCCACTTT. This chain connects TRBV20-1 to TRBJ1-6; possible D gene TRBD1, 6 bases. Germline CDR1 reads DFQATT; CDR2 reads SNEGSKA (reference sequence). The CDR3 runs 14 residues. V was cut by 7 bases and J by 9 bases, with 19 bases left in between.

This clonotype occurred many times. This chain links TRBV20-1 with TRBJ2-1; the D gene is possibly TRBD2 (5 bases). The CDR3 length is 12 residues. The V end was cut by 7 bases, the J end by 0 bases, with 7 bases between. The V gene's germline CDR1 is DFQATT and CDR2 SNEGSKA (reference sequence). The CDR3 DNA sequence: TGCAGTGGTGGGAGCTCCTACAATGAGCAGTTCTTC. Amino acid sequence: CSGGSSYNEQFF.

V gene TRBV3-1 combines with J gene TRBJ2-7; D gene unclear. The germline gives CDR1 LGHDT, CDR2 YNNKEL (reference sequence). The ends were cut back, 4 bases at V and 4 bases at J, with 11 bases in the middle. The CDR3 runs 13 residues. CDR3 sequence (DNA): TGTGCCAGCAGCCCGGACCCGTTTTACGAGCAGTACTTC. Amino acids: CASSPDPFYEQYF.

The chain carries TRBV7-2 and TRBJ1-4; 12 nucleotides match TRBD1. The CDR3 spans 15 residues. The ends lost 6 bases at V and 6 bases at J; junction bases unmatched: 5. Germline CDR1 reads SGHTA; CDR2 reads FQGNSA. The chain's CDR3 is CASRTGTGGDEKLFF. In nucleotides, the CDR3 is TGTGCCAGCAGAACCGGGACAGGGGGCGATGAAAAACTGTTTTTT.

A few counts support this clonotype. The chain joins TRBV12-3 or TRBV12-4 to TRBJ1-2; possibly TRBD1 for D (5 bases). The CDR3 is 13 residues long. With 5 bases removed from V and 8 bases from J, the gap between germline ends came to 15 bases. Here the CDR3 DNA reads TGTGCCAGCAGTCCCTTTCGGGGCAGCGGCTACACCTTC. It yields the protein CASSPFRGSGYTF.

This clonotype was observed many times. The rearrangement links TRBV7-8 to TRBJ2-5; 9 bases fit TRBD1. J was trimmed by 4 bases and V by 2 bases; bases with no gene match: 11. The germline CDR1 and CDR2 sequences are SGHVS and FQNEAQ. The CDR3 contains 17 residues. In DNA form, the CDR3 reads TGTGCCAGCAGCTTAAGGGGACGGAACAGGGGGCTAGAGACCCAGTACTTC. This translates into CASSLRGRNRGLETQYF.